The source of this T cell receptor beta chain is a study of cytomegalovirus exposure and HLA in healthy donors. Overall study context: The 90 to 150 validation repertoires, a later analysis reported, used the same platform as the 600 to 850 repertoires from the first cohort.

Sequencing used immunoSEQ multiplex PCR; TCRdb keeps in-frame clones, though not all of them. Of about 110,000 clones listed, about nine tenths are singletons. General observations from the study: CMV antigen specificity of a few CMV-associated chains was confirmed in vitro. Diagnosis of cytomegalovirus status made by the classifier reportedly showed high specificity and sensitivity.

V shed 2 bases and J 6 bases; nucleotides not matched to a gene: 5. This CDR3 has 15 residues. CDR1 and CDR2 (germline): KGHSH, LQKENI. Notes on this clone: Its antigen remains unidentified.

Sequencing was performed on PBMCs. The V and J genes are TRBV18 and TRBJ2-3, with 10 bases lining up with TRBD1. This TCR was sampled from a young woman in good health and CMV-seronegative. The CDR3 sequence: CASSPGTGEVDTQYF. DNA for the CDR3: TGTGCCAGCTCACCAGGGACAGGGGAGGTCGATACGCAGTATTTT.